The clone carrying this T cell receptor (beta chain) was observed a single time. Its matching antigen is unknown. These data originate in a study of a mutant IDH1 vaccine in newly diagnosed glioma. For the study at large: Across weeks 1, 3, 5, 7, 11, 15, 19 and 23, patients received a vaccination each time, eight in all. Patients under treatment included roughly 60% males and approximately 38% females and had a mean age of roughly 43 years.

Study results and limitations: Most patients, approximately 92%, showed vaccine-induced immune responses.

As to time point: week 11, during vaccination. It was 300 ug of mutant IDH1 20-mer peptide that made up each vaccine dose, given with topical imiquimod. Per germline, CDR1 MNHEY and CDR2 SVGAGI. V lost 4 bases to trimming and J lost 5 bases, with 14 bases between them. The CDR3 contains 15 residues. Assay: immunoSEQ multiplex PCR; the TCRdb copy retains only in-frame clones and omits some. Among about 64,000 clones listed, about 81% were seen once. The sample here was PBMCs, taken from a glioma patient whose treatment included an IDH1 peptide vaccine. This chain uses TRBV6-5 with TRBJ1-4; D unclear. The sequence came from a woman aged 45-59 years with glioma. CDR3 sequence (DNA): TGTGCCAGCAGTTTTACCGGGAGCCGGAATGAAAAACTGTTTTTT. This codes for CASSFTGSRNEKLFF.